This T cell receptor (beta chain) was observed in a study of identical twins. V was cut by 0 bases and J by 8 bases, with 14 bases left in between. Per germline, CDR1 SGHRS and CDR2 YFSETQ. The CDR3 totals 14 residues. cDNA molecules carried unique molecular identifiers, and template switching added a universal primer site. TCRdb re-derived calls from the 5' RACE reads in MiXCR, one entry per CDR3 protein. The sample has hundreds of thousands of distinct CDR3 sequences; 6.1% are singletons. This clonotype was seen a handful of times. Sequences were obtained from naive T cells sorted from blood. The chain has TRBV5-1 and TRBJ1-1; D is unclear. This clonotype was obtained from a man between 18 and 35 years old in good health. The CDR3 nucleotides read TGCGCCAGCAGCTTGGGAACAGCCGGGTTCGAAGCTTTCTTT. Its protein is CASSLGTAGFEAFF.